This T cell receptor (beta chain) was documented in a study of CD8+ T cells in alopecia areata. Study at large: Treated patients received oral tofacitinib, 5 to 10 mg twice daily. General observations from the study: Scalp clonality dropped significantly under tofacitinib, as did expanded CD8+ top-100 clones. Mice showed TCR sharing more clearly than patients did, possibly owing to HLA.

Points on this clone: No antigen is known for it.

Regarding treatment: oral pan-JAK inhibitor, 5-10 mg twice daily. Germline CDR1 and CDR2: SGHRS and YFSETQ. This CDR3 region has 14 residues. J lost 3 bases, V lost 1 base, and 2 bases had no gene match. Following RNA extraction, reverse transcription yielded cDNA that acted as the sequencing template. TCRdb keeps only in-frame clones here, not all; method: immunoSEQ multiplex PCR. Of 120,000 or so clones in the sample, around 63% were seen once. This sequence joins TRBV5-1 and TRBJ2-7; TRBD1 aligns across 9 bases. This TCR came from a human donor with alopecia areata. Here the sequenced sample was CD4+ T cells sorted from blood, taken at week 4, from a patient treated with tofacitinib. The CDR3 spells CASSLQDRGYEQYF. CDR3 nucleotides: TGCGCCAGCAGCTTGCAGGACAGGGGCTACGAGCAGTACTTC.